This T cell receptor beta chain was identified in a study of T cell responses to AZD1222 COVID-19 vaccine. Study findings and constraints: The donors showed a predominance of white British ancestry and of females, with possible underestimation of clonal diversity.

A word on this clone: Its antigen remains unidentified.

The V end was cut by 5 bases, the J end by 4 bases, with 9 bases between. CDR1 is GTSNPN, CDR2 SVGIG, per germline (reference sequence). The CDR3 is 13 amino acids. Some clones are missing from TCRdb's copy, which holds only in-frame ones; the method was immunoSEQ multiplex PCR. The table includes 100,000 or so clones, roughly 84% detected once. The material sequenced was peripheral blood, taken on day 0 of AZD1222 vaccination. The V call is TRBV30, the J call TRBJ1-6, with D possibly being TRBD1 (5 bases). The origin of this receptor is an adult in good health. Here the CDR3 reads CAWDSAYNSPLHF. The CDR3 DNA reads as TGTGCCTGGGACAGTGCTTATAATTCACCCCTCCACTTT. Drawing the rest from reference TRBV30 and TRBJ1-6, the complete variable domain is SQTIHQWPATLVQPVGSPLSLECTVEGTSNPNLYWYRQAAGRGLQLLFYSVGIGQISSEVPQNLSASRPQDRQFILSSKKLLLSDSGFYLCAWDSAYNSPLHFGNGTRLTVT.